A single sample gave rise to the 3 T cell receptor beta chains below, sequenced in a study of STAT5B mutations in CD4+ large granular lymphocyte leukemia. Assay: immunoSEQ multiplex PCR; the TCRdb copy retains only in-frame clones and omits some. Here the sample spans approximately 32,000 clones, over 65% being singletons. The sample comprised CD4+ T cells from blood buffy coats. The origin of the receptors is a human donor in good health.

V is TRBV7-9 and J is TRBJ1-2; 11 bases fit TRBD1. The CDR3 is made up of 18 amino acids. V gave up 2 bases and J gave up 4 bases; unmatched junction bases: 12. Germline assignment: CDR1 SEHNR and CDR2 FQNEAQ (reference sequence). The CDR3, as DNA: TGTGCCAGCAGCTTACCTGATCCCCGGACAGGGGGCCGCTATGGCTACACCTTC. It encodes CASSLPDPRTGGRYGYTF.

A single count supports this clone. The V call is TRBV7-2, the J call TRBJ1-2, with 11 bases matching TRBD1. Germline lookup yields CDR1 SGHTA and CDR2 FQGNSA. This CDR3 has 13 residues. The V segment lost 9 bases and the J segment 5 bases; nucleotides outside the gene matches: 5. The DNA of the CDR3 is TGTGCCAGTCAGGGACAGGGGGGGTATGGCTACACCTTC. Encoded protein: CASQGQGGYGYTF.

CDR3 sequence reads: CTSSPSLNTDTQYF. CDR3 DNA sequence: TGCACCAGCAGCCCCTCGCTCAACACAGATACGCAGTATTTT. The rearrangement links TRBV1 to TRBJ2-3. TRBV1 is a known pseudogene. This CDR3 is 14 amino acids long.